This T cell receptor beta chain was recovered during a study of CD8+CD57+ T cells in acquired aplastic anemia. The overall study: Sorted CD4+ and CD8+ cell DNA averaged roughly 3.2 ug. General observations from the study: Patients and controls had CD8+ Simpson's diversity values that were not significantly distinct. Patients and controls had in common some 30 CD8+ CDR3 sequences.

V lost 0 bases and J lost 4; bases outside the gene matches: 5. The CDR3 sequence is 15 residues long. CDR1 and CDR2 (germline): SGHRS, YFSETQ. Genomic DNA, the template, was used for profiling of the TCR beta VDJ and CDR3. TCRdb re-analysed the reads in MiXCR, keeping a single row per CDR3 protein. This table has some 150,000 distinct CDR3 sequences, 71% appearing once. This clonotype was recorded many times. Its specificity is unknown. Only patients with CD8+CD57+ cell expansion on flow cytometry were chosen for sequencing. Severe acquired aplastic anemia was present in all patients. This receptor was taken from a human donor with aplastic anemia. The sequenced material came from sorted CD4+, CD8+, or CD8+CD57+ T cells (not recorded which) from PBMCs. V gene TRBV5-1 combines with J gene TRBJ2-3; TRBD2 matches at 7 bases. The chain's CDR3 is CASSLDGAGPDTQYF. The CDR3 nucleotides are TGCGCCAGCAGCTTGGATGGAGCGGGGCCAGATACGCAGTATTTT.